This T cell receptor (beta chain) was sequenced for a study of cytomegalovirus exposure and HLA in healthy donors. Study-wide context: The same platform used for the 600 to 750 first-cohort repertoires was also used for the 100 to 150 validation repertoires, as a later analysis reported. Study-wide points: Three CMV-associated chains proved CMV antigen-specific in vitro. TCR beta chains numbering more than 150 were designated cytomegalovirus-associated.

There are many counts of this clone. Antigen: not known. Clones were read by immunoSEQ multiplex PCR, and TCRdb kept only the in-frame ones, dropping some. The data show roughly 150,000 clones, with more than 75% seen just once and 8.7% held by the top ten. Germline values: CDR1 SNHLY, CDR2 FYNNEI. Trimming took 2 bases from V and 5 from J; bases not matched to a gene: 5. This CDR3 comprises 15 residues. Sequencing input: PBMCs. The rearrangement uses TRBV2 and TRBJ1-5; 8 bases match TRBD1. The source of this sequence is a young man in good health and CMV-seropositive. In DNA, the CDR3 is TGTGCCAGCAGTGAATGGCAGGGGGCCGATCAGCCCCAGCATTTT. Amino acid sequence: CASSEWQGADQPQHF.